This TCR beta chain was captured by sequencing in a study of T cell changes during pregnancy in multiple sclerosis. Assay used: immunoSEQ multiplex PCR; TCRdb lists only in-frame clones, some missing. The sample lists approximately 60,000 clones; approximately 93% were seen once. Germline V gene sequence: CDR1 PRHDT, CDR2 FYEKMQ (reference sequence). V lost 5 bases, J lost 0 bases, and 7 bases lay in between. The length of the CDR3 is 13 residues. Material: CD8+ T cells from peripheral blood mononuclear cells, obtained in the second trimester of pregnancy. The chain combines TRBV13 with TRBJ1-1, with no clear D. The receptor comes from a female donor with multiple sclerosis, enrolled in a pregnancy study. CDR3 DNA: TGTGCCAGCAGCGATACAGTGAACACTGAAGCTTTCTTT. Its translation: CASSDTVNTEAFF.